This entry lists 16 T cell receptor beta chains sequenced from one sample in a study of OX40 agonist ivuxolimab in advanced cancers. Assay: immunoSEQ multiplex PCR; the TCRdb copy retains only in-frame clones and omits some. Altogether roughly 75,000 clones are present, 75% to 90% being singletons, with the ten largest covering around 6%. The sequencing here drew on CD4+ or CD8+ T cells sorted from blood, taken in a trial of the OX40 agonist ivuxolimab. The source is an adult with an advanced solid tumor such as melanoma, head and neck, liver or kidney cancer.

The chain couples TRBV7-9 to TRBJ1-3; a weak D match, TRBD1 (5 bases). The CDR3 is 14 residues long. Trimming removed 6 bases at V and 2 bases at J, with 11 bases between. The germline V gene has CDR1 SEHNR and CDR2 FQNEAQ (reference sequence). CDR3 in DNA: TGTGCCAGCAGACTGACAGATACTGGAAACACCATATATTTT. Translated, it gives CASRLTDTGNTIYF.

The chain recombines TRBV27 with TRBJ2-1; unclear D gene. The CDR3 contains 12 residues. Germline-derived CDR1 and CDR2 are MNHEY and SMNVEV (reference sequence). The V gene lost 5 bases and the J gene lost 5 bases, with 7 bases spanning the gap. The CDR3 DNA follows: TGTGCCAGCAGTGATTTGAACAATGAGCAGTTCTTC. This sequence encodes CASSDLNNEQFF.

V usage is TRBV27 and J usage is TRBJ1-1; maybe TRBD1 (6 bases). Trimming took off 2 bases at V and 3 bases at J, with 16 bases between the two ends. Germline loops: CDR1 MNHEY, CDR2 SMNVEV (reference sequence). CDR3 size: 16 residues. The CDR3 loop is CASSLTPYREDTEAFF. For the CDR3, the DNA is TGTGCCAGCAGTTTAACCCCATACAGGGAGGACACTGAAGCTTTCTTT.

This chain joins TRBV4-1 and TRBJ2-7, with 11 bases matching TRBD1. The junction had 1 base not matched to a gene; V was cut back by 1 base and J by 2 bases. Germline values: CDR1 MGHRA, CDR2 YSYEKL. The CDR3 is 15 residues long. The DNA for the CDR3 is TGCGCCAGCAGCCAAGGGACAGGGGGCCCCTACGAGCAGTACTTC. This encodes CASSQGTGGPYEQYF.

J is TRBJ2-7 and V is TRBV19; the match to TRBD1 covers 10 bases. Germline-derived CDR1 and CDR2 are LNHDA and SQIVND (reference sequence). The CDR3 is 12 amino acids. The CDR3 reads CSSGQGGDEQYF. The DNA of the CDR3 is TGTTCAAGCGGACAGGGGGGGGACGAGCAGTACTTC.

This sequence joins TRBV7-9 and TRBJ2-5; 9 bases align to TRBD1. CDR1 and CDR2 from the germline V gene are SEHNR and FQNEAQ (reference sequence). The V segment lost 5 bases and the J segment 4 bases; nucleotides outside the gene matches: 5. CDR3 length: 14 residues. CDR3 coding DNA: TGTGCCAGCAGCCCGGGACAGGGTAGAGAGACCCAGTACTTC. Amino acids: CASSPGQGRETQYF.

This chain links TRBV7-2 with TRBJ1-1; 7 positions match TRBD1. Per germline, CDR1 SGHTA and CDR2 FQGNSA. The V segment lost 5 bases and the J segment 0 bases; nucleotides outside the gene matches: 12. The CDR3 is 17 residues long. The CDR3 spells CASSSSPLTGMNTEAFF. CDR3 sequence (DNA): TGTGCCAGCAGCAGTTCTCCGCTGACAGGGATGAACACTGAAGCTTTCTTT.

This clone was seen only once. The gene calls are TRBV6-4 and TRBJ2-1; 9 nucleotides match TRBD2. The CDR3 extends over 16 amino acids. Germline lookup yields CDR1 MRHNA and CDR2 SNTAGT. V was clipped by 0 bases and J by 3 bases; unmatched bases: 3. The CDR3 region is CASSDSGGGDYNEQFF. In DNA, the CDR3 is TGTGCCAGCAGTGACTCGGGCGGGGGGGACTACAATGAGCAGTTCTTC.

The V and J genes are TRBV27 and TRBJ2-5; 11 nucleotides agree with TRBD2. V was pared by 5 bases and J by 2 bases, with 7 bases of the junction left unmatched. This CDR3 has 16 residues. The V gene's germline CDR1 is MNHEY and CDR2 SMNVEV (reference sequence). The CDR3 DNA follows: TGTGCCAGCAGTCCGTTCACTAGCGGGGGTCAAGAGACCCAGTACTTC. Amino acid sequence: CASSPFTSGGQETQYF.

The chain uses TRBV2 and TRBJ1-1; no clear D. Trimming cost V 3 bases and J 3 bases, with 11 bases left between them. The germline CDR1 and CDR2 sequences are SNHLY and FYNNEI. CDR3 length: 14 amino acids. The CDR3 region is CASSERTVDTEAFF. In DNA form, the CDR3 reads TGTGCCAGCAGTGAGAGAACAGTAGACACTGAAGCTTTCTTT.

The gene calls are TRBV4-2 and TRBJ2-1; TRBD2 might be the D (5 bases). V gave up 7 bases and J gave up 0 bases, with 7 bases separating them. This CDR3 contains 13 residues. In germline, CDR1 is LGHNA, CDR2 YNFKEQ. In DNA form, the CDR3 reads TGTGCCAGCACGGGGAGCTCCTACAATGAGCAGTTCTTC. Translating gives CASTGSSYNEQFF.

The chain is built from TRBV4-3 and TRBJ2-7; D not resolved. The V end lost 1 base, the J end lost 0 bases, and 7 bases lay between the germline ends. Germline assignment: CDR1 LGHNA and CDR2 YSLEER. The CDR3 runs 14 residues. For the CDR3, the DNA is TGCGCCAGCAGCCAAGGACTTTACTCCTACGAGCAGTACTTC. It yields the protein CASSQGLYSYEQYF.

The rearrangement joins TRBV4-1 to TRBJ2-3; D is perhaps TRBD2 (5 bases). V lost 5 bases to trimming and J lost 4 bases, with 19 bases between them. Germline CDR1 is MGHRA and CDR2 is YSYEKL. This CDR3 comprises 16 residues. As DNA, the CDR3 is TGCGCCAGCAGCTCCCCTAGCCATCAACCTTCAGATACGCAGTATTTT. Amino acids: CASSSPSHQPSDTQYF.

This CDR3 reads CASSGAGIGPQHF. The CDR3 DNA follows: TGTGCCAGCAGTGGGGCAGGGATAGGGCCCCAGCATTTT. The chain is built from TRBV27 and TRBJ1-5; D might be TRBD1 (5 bases). The CDR3 is 13 amino acids. CDR1 is MNHEY and CDR2 is SMNVEV in the germline V gene (reference sequence). V was shortened by 5 bases and J by 9 bases, with 14 bases between the two germline ends.

The J gene is TRBJ2-1, the V gene TRBV18; D unresolved. Germline V gene data show CDR1 as KGHSH and CDR2 as LQKENI. The CDR3 is made up of 14 amino acids. Deletions cut 8 bases from V and 0 bases from J, with 11 bases between. CDR3 nucleotide sequence: TGTGCCAGCGCCGACTCGGACTCCTACAATGAGCAGTTCTTC. Encoded protein: CASADSDSYNEQFF. Using reference TRBV18 and TRBJ2-1 for the parts outside the CDR3, the full variable domain is NAGVMQNPRHLVRRRGQEARLRCSPMKGHSHVYWYRQLPEEGLKFMVYLQKENIIDESGMPKERFSAEFPKEGPSILRIQQVVRGDSAAYFCASADSDSYNEQFFGPGTRLTVL.

The CDR3 reads CASSGTSYEQYF. In DNA form, the CDR3 reads TGTGCCAGCAGCGGGACTTCCTACGAGCAGTACTTC. This chain connects TRBV7-9 to TRBJ2-5; D perhaps matches TRBD2 (6 bases). Near its end, the DNA agrees better with TRBJ2-7, so the J call may be wrong. Germline V lookup: CDR1 SEHNR, CDR2 FQNEAQ (reference sequence). CDR3 length equals 12 residues.